This T cell receptor beta chain was recovered during a study of neurological immune-mediated disorders. Study-wide findings and caveats: HTLV-1-associated myelopathy had the most TCR clonal expansion, while multiple sclerosis had the least, a level that fell below healthy controls. None of the CDR3 amino acid sequences in expanded clones turned up in more than one subject, which points to private repertoires in all groups.

As regards this clonotype: Antigen unknown.

This CDR3 spans 15 amino acids. Unmatched junction bases numbered 10, after V lost 4 bases and J lost 5 bases. Germline-derived CDR1 and CDR2 are SGHRS and YFSETQ. Unsorted libraries were generated from 2 million PBMCs. These cells had been stored in RNAlater at -80 C. The cDNA was synthesized by means of template-switch 5'RACE, which was carried out with 10-nucleotide random UMIs. TCRdb re-derived calls from the 5' RACE reads in MiXCR, one entry per CDR3 protein. This sample has 35,000 to 45,000 distinct CDR3 sequences, with roughly 7.3% found just once. This chain connects TRBV5-1 to TRBJ2-3, with TRBD1 identical over 7 bases. The clonotype comes from a woman between 35 and 50 years old in good health. Sequences were obtained from PBMCs. Here the CDR3 DNA reads TGCGCCAGCAGCCTCCAGGGGGTCAGGGTAGATACGCAGTATTTT. This gives the protein CASSLQGVRVDTQYF.